This record looks at one TCR beta chain sequence and its context. The sample originates from a study of T cells after yellow fever vaccination. MiXCR was run by TCRdb on the 5' RACE reads, yielding one entry per CDR3 protein. The data contain about 320,000 distinct CDR3 sequences, roughly an eighth of them singletons. Trimming cost V 5 bases and J 2 bases; bases outside gene matches: 4. CDR1 and CDR2 (germline): SEHNR, FQNEAQ (reference sequence). This CDR3 region has 16 residues. Sample: CD4+ T cells sorted from PBMCs, taken 15 days after the yellow fever booster vaccination. The clonotype comes from a man younger than 35 who received the YFV17D yellow fever vaccine. The J gene is TRBJ2-5, the V gene TRBV7-9; 14 nucleotides agree with TRBD2. The CDR3 sequence: CASSKGLAGGQETQYF. The CDR3 DNA reads as TGTGCCAGCAGCAAAGGACTAGCGGGGGGACAAGAGACCCAGTACTTC.